The present TCR beta chain was sequenced within a study of breast tumors, draining lymph nodes, adjacent tissues. TCRdb passed the multiplex PCR reads through MiXCR, listing each CDR3 protein once. The profile shows some 140,000 distinct CDR3 sequences, about 20% of them singletons. Study-wide findings and caveats: Tumor TCR diversity was below lymph nodes but above nontumor tissue. Tumor and nontumor repertoires were significantly more similar in luminal-like than in basal-like breast cancer. The data were judged consistent with most tumor T cells coming from lymph node and expanding in tumor.

Breast cancer patients provided tissue from their axillary draining lymph nodes. As concerns this clonotype: Its specificity is unknown.

The V gene's germline CDR1 is SGDLS and CDR2 YYNGEE. The CDR3 extends over 15 amino acids. V trimming: 4 bases; J trimming: 3 bases; junction bases outside the gene matches: 9. Source material: axillary lymph node tissue. This TCR derives from a female donor with breast cancer. Some clones in this sample may be carry-over from other donors' samples. The chain combines TRBV9 with TRBJ2-5; TRBD2 matches at 7 bases. CDR3 protein: CASSPDGTTKETQYF. The DNA for the CDR3 is TGTGCCAGCAGCCCCGACGGGACTACCAAAGAGACCCAGTACTTC.